This T cell receptor (beta chain) was recorded in a study of monozygotic twins with inflammatory bowel disease. Investigators made cDNA in eight separate reactions per sample. Reprocessing the 5' RACE reads, TCRdb reports a single entry for every CDR3 protein and omits DNA. In all, the sample yields around 97,000 distinct CDR3 sequences. Germline V gene sequence: CDR1 MNHEY, CDR2 SVGEGT. The CDR3 is made up of 15 amino acids. The source is a human donor with ulcerative colitis or Crohn's disease, or a healthy co-twin of an affected twin (not recorded which). Material: blood. V and J are TRBV6-2 or TRBV6-3 and TRBJ2-3; the D call of TRBD2 rests on TCRdb alone, since no DNA is present to check it. CDR3 loop: CASSTGLSPWDTQYF.